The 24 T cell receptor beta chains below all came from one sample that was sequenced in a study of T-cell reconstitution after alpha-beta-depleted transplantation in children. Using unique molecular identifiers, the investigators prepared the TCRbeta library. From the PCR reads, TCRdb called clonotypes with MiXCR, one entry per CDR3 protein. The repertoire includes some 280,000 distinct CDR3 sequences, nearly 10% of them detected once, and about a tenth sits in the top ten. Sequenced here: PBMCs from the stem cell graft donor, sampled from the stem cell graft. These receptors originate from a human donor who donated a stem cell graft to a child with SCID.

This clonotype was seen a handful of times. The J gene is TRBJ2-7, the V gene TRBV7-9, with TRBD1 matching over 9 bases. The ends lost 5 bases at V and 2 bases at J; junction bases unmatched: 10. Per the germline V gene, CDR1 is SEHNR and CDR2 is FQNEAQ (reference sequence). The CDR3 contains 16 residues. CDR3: CASSRRTGAKTYEQYF. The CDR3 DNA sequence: TGTGCCAGCAGCAGGAGGACAGGGGCTAAGACCTACGAGCAGTACTTC. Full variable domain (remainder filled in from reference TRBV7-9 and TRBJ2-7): DTGVSQNPRHKITKRGQNVTFRCDPISEHNRLYWYRQTLGQGPEFLTYFQNEAQLEKSRLLSDRFSAERPKGSFSTLEIQRTEQGDSAMYLCASSRRTGAKTYEQYFGPGTRLTVT.

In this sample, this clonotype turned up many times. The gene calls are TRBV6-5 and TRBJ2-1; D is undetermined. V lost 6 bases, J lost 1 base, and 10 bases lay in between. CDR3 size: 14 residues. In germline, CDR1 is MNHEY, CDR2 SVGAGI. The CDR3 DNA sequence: TGTGCCAGCAGACCAGGACGGTCCTACAATGAGCAGTTCTTC. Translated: CASRPGRSYNEQFF.

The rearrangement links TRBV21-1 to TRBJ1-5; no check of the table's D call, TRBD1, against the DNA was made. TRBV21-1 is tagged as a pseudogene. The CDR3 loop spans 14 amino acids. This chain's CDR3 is CASTGTESNQPQHF. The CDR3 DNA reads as TGTGCCAGCACCGGGACAGAGTCCAATCAGCCCCAGCATTTT.

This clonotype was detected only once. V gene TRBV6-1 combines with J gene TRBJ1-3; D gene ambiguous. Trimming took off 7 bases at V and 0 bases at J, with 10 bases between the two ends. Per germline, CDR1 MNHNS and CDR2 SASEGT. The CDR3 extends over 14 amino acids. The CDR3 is CASTTLGSGNTIYF. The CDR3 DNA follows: TGTGCCAGCACCACCCTCGGCTCTGGAAACACCATATATTTT.

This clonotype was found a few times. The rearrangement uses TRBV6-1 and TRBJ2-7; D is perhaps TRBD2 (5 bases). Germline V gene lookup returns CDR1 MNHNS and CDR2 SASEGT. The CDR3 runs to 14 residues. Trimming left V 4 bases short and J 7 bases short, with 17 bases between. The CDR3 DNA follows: TGTGCCAGCAGTGTTAGCCGCCCACGGGATGAGCAGTACTTC. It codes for CASSVSRPRDEQYF.

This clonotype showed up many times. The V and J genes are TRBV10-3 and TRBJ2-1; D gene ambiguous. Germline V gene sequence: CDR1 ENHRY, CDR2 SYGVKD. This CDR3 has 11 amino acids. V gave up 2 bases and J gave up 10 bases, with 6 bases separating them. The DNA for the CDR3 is TGTGCCATCAGTGAGCTAGACGAGCAGTTCTTC. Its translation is CAISELDEQFF.

This CDR3 is CATGAWNTEAFF. The CDR3 nucleotides are TGTGCCACCGGCGCCTGGAACACTGAAGCTTTCTTT. The chain joins TRBV12-3 or TRBV12-4 to TRBJ1-1; the D is unclear. The CDR3 has 12 residues. Trimming stripped 10 bases from V and 1 base from J, with 10 bases between.

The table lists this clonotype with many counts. CDR3 bases: TGCAGCGTGCTGGTCGAAAACACCATATATTTT. It is translated as CSVLVENTIYF. The rearrangement joins TRBV29-1 to TRBJ1-3, with D uncertain. Per germline, CDR1 SQVTM and CDR2 ANQGSEA. The CDR3 contains 11 residues. The ends were cut back, 6 bases at V and 6 bases at J, with 9 bases in the middle. Combining the CDR3 with reference TRBV29-1 and TRBJ1-3 gives the whole variable domain SAVISQKPSRDICQRGTSLTIQCQVDSQVTMMFWYRQQPGQSLTLIATANQGSEATYESGFVIDKFPISRPNLTFSTLTVSNMSPEDSSIYLCSVLVENTIYFGEGSWLTVV.

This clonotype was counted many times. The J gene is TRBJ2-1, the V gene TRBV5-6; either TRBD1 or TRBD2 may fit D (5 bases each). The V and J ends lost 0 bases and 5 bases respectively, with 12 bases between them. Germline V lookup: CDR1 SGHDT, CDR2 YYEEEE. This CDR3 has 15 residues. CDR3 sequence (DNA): TGTGCCAGCAGCTTGGCGGGACGGAAGGACAATGAGCAGTTCTTC. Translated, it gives CASSLAGRKDNEQFF.

The CDR3 spells CASKLAGGYNEQFF. CDR3 coding DNA: TGTGCCAGTAAACTAGCGGGAGGATACAATGAGCAGTTCTTC. The chain is built from TRBV19 and TRBJ2-1; 12 positions match TRBD2. Looked up from germline, CDR1 is LNHDA and CDR2 is SQIVND (reference sequence). The CDR3 spans 14 residues. J gave up 4 bases and V 7 bases, and 2 bases lay outside the gene matches.

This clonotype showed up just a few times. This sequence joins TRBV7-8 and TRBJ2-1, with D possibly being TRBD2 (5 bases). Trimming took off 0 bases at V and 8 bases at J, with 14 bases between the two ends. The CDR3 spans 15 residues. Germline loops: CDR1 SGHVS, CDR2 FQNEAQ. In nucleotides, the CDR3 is TGTGCCAGCAGCTTAGCGCCCGGGAATAGCGATGAGCAGTTCTTC. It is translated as CASSLAPGNSDEQFF.

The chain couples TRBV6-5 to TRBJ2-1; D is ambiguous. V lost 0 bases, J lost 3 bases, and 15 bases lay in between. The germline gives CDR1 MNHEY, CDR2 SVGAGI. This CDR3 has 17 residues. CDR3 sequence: CASSYSPDGAYYNEQFF. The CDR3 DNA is TGTGCCAGCAGTTACTCCCCTGACGGAGCCTACTACAATGAGCAGTTCTTC.

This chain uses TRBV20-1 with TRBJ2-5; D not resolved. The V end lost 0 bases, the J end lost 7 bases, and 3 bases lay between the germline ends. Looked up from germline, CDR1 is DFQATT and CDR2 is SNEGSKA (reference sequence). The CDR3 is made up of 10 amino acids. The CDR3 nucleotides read TGCAGTGCTAGAGATTTGACCCAGTACTTC. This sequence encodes CSARDLTQYF.

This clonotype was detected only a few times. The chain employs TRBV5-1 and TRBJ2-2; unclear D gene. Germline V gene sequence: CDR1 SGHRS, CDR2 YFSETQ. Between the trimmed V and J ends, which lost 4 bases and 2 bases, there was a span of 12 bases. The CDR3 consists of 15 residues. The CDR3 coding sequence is TGCGCCAGCAGCCCAGTGATCTCTAACACCGGGGAGCTGTTTTTT. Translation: CASSPVISNTGELFF.

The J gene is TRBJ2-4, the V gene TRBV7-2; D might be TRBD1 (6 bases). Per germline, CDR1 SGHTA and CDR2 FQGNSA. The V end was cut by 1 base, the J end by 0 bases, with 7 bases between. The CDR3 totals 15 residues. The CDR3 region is CASSLVGGAKNIQYF. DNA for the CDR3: TGTGCCAGCAGCTTAGTAGGGGGAGCCAAAAACATTCAGTACTTC.

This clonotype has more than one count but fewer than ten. The CDR3 sequence is CAISPRTYYEQYF. The CDR3 bases are TGTGCCATCTCGCCCAGAACGTACTACGAGCAGTACTTC. The chain carries TRBV10-3 and TRBJ2-7; D not resolved. Trimming shortened V by 8 bases and J by 3 bases, and 14 bases separated the two germline ends. Germline V lookup: CDR1 ENHRY, CDR2 SYGVKD. CDR3 length equals 13 residues.

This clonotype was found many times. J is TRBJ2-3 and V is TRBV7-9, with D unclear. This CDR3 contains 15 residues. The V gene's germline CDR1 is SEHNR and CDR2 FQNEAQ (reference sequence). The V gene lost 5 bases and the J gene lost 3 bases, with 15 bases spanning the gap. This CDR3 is CASSPEPPGTDTQYF. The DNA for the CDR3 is TGTGCCAGCAGCCCTGAACCCCCAGGAACAGATACGCAGTATTTT.

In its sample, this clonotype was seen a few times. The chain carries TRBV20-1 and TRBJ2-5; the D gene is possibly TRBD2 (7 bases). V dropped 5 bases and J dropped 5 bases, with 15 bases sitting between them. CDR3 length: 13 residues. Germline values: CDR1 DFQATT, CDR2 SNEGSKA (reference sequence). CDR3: CSAPGPGGETQYF. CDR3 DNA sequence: TGCAGTGCTCCGGGGCCGGGGGGCGAGACCCAGTACTTC.

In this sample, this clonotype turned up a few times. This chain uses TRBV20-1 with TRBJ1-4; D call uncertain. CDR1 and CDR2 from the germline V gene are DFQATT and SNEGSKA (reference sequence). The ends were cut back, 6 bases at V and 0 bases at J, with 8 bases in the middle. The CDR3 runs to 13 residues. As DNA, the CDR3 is TGCAGTGCAAGTCCCTCAACTAATGAAAAACTGTTTTTT. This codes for CSASPSTNEKLFF.

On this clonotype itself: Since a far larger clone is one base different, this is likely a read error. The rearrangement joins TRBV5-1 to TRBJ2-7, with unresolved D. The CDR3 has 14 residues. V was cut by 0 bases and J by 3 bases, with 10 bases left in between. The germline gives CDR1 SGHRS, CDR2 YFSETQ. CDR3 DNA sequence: TGCGCCAGCAGCTTGGGTACATGGGTCTACGAGCAGTACTTC. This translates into CASSLGTWVYEQYF.

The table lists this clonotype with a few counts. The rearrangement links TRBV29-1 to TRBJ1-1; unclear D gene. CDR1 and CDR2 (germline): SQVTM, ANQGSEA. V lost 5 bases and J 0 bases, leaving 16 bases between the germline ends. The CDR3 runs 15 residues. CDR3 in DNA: TGCAGCGTTCAAGTGGAATGGAGTATGAACACTGAAGCTTTCTTT. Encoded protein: CSVQVEWSMNTEAFF. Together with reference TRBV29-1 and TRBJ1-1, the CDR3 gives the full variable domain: SAVISQKPSRDICQRGTSLTIQCQVDSQVTMMFWYRQQPGQSLTLIATANQGSEATYESGFVIDKFPISRPNLTFSTLTVSNMSPEDSSIYLCSVQVEWSMNTEAFFGQGTRLTVV.

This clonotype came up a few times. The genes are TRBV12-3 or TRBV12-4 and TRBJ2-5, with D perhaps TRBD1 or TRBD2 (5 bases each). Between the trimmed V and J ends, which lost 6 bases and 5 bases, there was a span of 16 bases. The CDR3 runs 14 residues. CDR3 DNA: TGTGCCAGCAGCCCAACGGGACCGGGGGAGACCCAGTACTTC. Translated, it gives CASSPTGPGETQYF.

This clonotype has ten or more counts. CDR3 region: CASATLVVGGAPPTEQFF. In DNA form, the CDR3 reads TGTGCCAGTGCGACCTTAGTTGTCGGGGGGGCTCCGCCCACTGAGCAGTTCTTC. This chain uses TRBV19 with TRBJ2-1; TRBD2 agrees at 8 bases. Trimming removed 8 bases from V and 9 bases from J; junction bases left unmatched: 24. There are 18 residues in the CDR3. Germline CDR1 LNHDA, CDR2 SQIVND (reference sequence).

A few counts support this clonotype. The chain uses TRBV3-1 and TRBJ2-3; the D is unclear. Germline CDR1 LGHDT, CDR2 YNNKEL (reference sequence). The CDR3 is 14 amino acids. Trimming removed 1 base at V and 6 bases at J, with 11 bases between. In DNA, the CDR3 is TGTGCCAGCAGCCAAGTTGGGCTCTCCGATACGCAGTATTTT. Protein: CASSQVGLSDTQYF.